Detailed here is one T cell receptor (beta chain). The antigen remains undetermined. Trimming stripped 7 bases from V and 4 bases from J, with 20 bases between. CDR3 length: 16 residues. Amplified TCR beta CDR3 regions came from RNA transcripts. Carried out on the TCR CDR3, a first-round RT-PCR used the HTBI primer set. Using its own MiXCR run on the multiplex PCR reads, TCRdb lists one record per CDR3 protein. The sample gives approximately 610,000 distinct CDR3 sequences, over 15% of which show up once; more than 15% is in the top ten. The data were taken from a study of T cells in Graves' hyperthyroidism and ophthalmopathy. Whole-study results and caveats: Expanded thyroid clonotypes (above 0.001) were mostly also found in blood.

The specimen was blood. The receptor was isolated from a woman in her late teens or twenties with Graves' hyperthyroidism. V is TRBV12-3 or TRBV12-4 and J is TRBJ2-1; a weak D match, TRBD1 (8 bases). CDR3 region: CASIHSGTGVYNEQFF. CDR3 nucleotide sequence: TGTGCCAGCATTCACAGCGGGACAGGAGTTTACAATGAGCAGTTCTTC.